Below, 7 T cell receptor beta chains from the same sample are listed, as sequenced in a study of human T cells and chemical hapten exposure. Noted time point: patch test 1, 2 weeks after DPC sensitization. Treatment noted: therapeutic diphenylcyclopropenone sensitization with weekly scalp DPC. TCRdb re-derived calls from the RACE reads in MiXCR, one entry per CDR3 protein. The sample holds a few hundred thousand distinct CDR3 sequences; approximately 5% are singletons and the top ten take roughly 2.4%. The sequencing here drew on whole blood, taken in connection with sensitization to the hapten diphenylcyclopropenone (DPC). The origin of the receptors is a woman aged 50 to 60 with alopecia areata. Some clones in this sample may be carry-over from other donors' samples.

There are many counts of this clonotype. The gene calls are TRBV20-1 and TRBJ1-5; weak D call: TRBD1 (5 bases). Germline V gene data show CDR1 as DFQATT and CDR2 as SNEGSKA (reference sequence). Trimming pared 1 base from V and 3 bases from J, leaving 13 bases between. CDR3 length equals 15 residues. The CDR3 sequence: CSARAPEGFNQPQHF. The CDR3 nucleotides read TGCAGTGCTAGAGCCCCGGAGGGGTTCAATCAGCCCCAGCATTTT.

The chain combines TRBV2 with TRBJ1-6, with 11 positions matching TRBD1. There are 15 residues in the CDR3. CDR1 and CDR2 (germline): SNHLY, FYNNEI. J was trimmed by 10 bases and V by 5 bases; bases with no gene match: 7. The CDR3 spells CASSPRTGGGSPLHF. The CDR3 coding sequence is TGTGCCAGCAGTCCCCGGACAGGGGGCGGATCACCCCTCCACTTT.

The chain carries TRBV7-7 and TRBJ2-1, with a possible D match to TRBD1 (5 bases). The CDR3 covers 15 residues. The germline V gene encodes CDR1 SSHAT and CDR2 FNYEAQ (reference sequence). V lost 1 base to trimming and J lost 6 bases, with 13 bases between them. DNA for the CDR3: TGTGCCAGCAGCTTAGGGCAGGGTAGGGGCAATGAGCAGTTCTTC. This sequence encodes CASSLGQGRGNEQFF.

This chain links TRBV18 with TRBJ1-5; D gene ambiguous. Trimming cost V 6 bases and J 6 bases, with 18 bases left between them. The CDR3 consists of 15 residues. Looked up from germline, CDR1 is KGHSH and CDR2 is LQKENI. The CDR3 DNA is TGTGCCAGCTCCCACCGGGGAGTTAGCGGTCAGCCCCAGCATTTT. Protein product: CASSHRGVSGQPQHF.

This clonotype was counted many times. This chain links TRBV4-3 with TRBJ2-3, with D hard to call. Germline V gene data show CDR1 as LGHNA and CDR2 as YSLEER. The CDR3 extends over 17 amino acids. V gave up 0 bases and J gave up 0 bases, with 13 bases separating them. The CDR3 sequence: CASSQDIPGTSTDTQYF. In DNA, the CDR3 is TGCGCCAGCAGCCAAGATATTCCCGGCACTAGCACAGATACGCAGTATTTT.

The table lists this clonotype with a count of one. CDR3 region: CAIRTSGRRGETQYF. The CDR3 DNA reads TGTGCCATCCGGACTAGCGGGAGGCGGGGCGAGACCCAGTACTTC. The gene calls are TRBV28 and TRBJ2-5, with 14 positions matching TRBD2. Germline lookup yields CDR1 MDHEN and CDR2 SYDVKM. The ends lost 10 bases at V and 5 bases at J; junction bases unmatched: 9. The CDR3 runs 15 residues.

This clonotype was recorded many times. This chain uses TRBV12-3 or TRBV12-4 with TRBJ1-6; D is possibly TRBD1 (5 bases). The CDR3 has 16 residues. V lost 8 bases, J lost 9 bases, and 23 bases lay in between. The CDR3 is CASAQFGGRASSPLHF. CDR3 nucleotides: TGTGCCAGCGCACAATTTGGGGGGAGGGCAAGTTCACCCCTCCACTTT.